This T cell receptor (beta chain) was recorded in a study of T cell repertoires in cytomegalovirus infection. As for the study in general: CMV infection and matching HLA type were both indicated by public TCR beta signatures. Broader study findings: HLA-C-restricted CMV-specific TCR beta clonotypes were dominant in the ex vivo response.

TCRdb re-called the reads through MiXCR, storing one row per CDR3 protein. This table has about 260,000 distinct CDR3 sequences, 12% to 15% appearing once. Concerning this clonotype: What it recognizes is unknown.

Deletions cut 2 bases from V and 10 bases from J, with 12 bases between. Germline V CDR1 and CDR2: SGHVS, FNYEAQ. The CDR3 is made up of 14 amino acids. V usage is TRBV7-6 and J usage is TRBJ1-6; D is unclear. The sequence was obtained from a human donor in good health (CMV status not recorded). Some clones in this sample may be carry-over from other donors' samples. Source material: PBMCs. CDR3: CASSLTDPPSPLHF. In DNA form, the CDR3 reads TGTGCCAGCAGCTTAACGGATCCTCCCTCACCCCTCCACTTT.